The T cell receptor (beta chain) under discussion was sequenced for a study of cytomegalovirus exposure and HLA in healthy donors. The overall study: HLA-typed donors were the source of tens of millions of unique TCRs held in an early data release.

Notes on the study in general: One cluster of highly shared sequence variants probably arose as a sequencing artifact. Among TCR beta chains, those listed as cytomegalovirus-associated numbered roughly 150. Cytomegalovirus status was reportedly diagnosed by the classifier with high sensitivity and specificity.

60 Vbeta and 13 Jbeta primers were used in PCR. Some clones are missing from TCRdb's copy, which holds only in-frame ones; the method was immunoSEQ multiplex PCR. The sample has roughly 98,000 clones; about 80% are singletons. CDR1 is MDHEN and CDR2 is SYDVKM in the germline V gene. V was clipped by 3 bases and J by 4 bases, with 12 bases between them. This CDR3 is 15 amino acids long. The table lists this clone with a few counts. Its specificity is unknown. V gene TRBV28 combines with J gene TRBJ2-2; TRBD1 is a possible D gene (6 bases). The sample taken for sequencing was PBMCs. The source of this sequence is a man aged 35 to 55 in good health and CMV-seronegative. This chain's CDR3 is CASSFGQFGTGELFF. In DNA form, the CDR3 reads TGTGCCAGCAGTTTCGGACAGTTTGGCACCGGGGAGCTGTTTTTT.